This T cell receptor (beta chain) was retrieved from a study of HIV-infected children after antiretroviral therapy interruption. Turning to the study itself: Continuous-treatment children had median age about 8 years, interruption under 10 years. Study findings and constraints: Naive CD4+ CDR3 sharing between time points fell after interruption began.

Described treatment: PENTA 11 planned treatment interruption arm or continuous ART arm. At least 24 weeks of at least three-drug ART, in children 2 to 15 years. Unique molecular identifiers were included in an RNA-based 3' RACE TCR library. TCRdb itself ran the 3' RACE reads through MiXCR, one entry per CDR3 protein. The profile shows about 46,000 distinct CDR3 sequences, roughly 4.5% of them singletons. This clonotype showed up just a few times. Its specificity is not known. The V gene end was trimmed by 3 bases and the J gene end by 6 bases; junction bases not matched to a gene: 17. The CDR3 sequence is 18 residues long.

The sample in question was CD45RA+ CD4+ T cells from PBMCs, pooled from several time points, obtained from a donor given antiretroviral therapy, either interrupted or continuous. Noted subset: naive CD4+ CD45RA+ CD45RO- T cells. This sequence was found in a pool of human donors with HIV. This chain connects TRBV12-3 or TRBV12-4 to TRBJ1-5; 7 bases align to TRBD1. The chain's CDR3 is CASSFRPLGAGGIQPQHF. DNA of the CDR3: TGTGCCAGCAGTTTTCGCCCCCTCGGGGCAGGGGGGATTCAGCCCCAGCATTTT.